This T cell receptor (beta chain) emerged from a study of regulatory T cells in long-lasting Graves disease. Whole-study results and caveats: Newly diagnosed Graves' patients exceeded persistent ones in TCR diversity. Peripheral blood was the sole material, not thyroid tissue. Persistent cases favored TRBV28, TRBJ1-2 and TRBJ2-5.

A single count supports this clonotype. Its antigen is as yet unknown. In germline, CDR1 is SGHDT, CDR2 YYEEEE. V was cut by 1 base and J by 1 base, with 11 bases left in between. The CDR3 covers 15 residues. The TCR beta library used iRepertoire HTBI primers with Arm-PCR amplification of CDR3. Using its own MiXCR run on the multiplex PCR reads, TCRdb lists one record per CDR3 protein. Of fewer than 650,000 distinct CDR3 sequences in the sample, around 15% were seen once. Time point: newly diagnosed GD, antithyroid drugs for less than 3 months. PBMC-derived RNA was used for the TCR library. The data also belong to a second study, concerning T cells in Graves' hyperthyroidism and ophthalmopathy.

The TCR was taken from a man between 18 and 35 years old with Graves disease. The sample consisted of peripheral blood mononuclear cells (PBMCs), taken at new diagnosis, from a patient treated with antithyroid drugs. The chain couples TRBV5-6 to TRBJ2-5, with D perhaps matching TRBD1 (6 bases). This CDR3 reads CASSLPGAIQETQYF. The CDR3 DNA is TGTGCCAGCAGCTTGCCAGGGGCCATCCAAGAGACCCAGTACTTC.